The following is a T cell receptor (beta chain) sequence with its context. This sample was included in a study of blood T cell repertoires in COVID-19. The wider study: Sites in the United States, Italy and Spain provided acute and convalescent COVID-19 samples.

Authors' processing steps: Estimated nucleated cell counts came from reference gene primer amplification. The assay was immunoSEQ multiplex PCR, and TCRdb's table has in-frame clones only and misses some. The V and J calls and clone size were taken over from that table, and D and trimming were inferred from the DNA. The table shows around 83,000 clones, with 85% to 90% occurring only once. V lost 5 bases and J 0 bases, leaving 11 bases between the germline ends. This CDR3 is 15 amino acids long. Germline V CDR1 and CDR2: WNHNN, SYGVQD (reference sequence). The specimen was peripheral blood. The chain has TRBV10-1 and TRBJ2-1; TRBD2 is a possible D gene (6 bases). The clonotype was recovered from a man older than 75 with active or convalescent COVID-19. In DNA form, the CDR3 reads TGCGCCAGCAGTCGGGCGGGAAACTCCTACAATGAGCAGTTCTTC. Its translation is CASSRAGNSYNEQFF.